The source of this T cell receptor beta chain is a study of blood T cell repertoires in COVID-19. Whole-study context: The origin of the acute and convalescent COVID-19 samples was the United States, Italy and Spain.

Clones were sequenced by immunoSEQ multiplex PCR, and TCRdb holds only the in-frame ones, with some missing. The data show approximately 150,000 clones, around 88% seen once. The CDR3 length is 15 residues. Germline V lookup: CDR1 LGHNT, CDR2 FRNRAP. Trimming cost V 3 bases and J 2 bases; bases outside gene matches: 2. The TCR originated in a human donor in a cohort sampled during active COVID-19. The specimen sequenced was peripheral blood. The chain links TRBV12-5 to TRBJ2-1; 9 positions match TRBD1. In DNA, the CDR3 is TGTGCTAGTGGTTTCGGACAGGGGACCTACAATGAGCAGTTCTTC. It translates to CASGFGQGTYNEQFF. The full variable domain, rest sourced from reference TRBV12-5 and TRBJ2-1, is DARVTQTPRHKVTEMGQEVTMRCQPILGHNTVFWYRQTMMQGLELLAYFRNRAPLDDSGMPKDRFSAEMPDATLATLKIQPSEPRDSAVYFCASGFGQGTYNEQFFGPGTRLTVL.